This T cell receptor (beta chain) was sequenced during a study of metastatic and nonmetastatic thyroid tumors. This clone was counted ten times or more. Thyroid surgery was preceded by no treatment in any patient. TCRdb redid the clone calls on the PCR reads using MiXCR. The sample gives 13,000 or so clones, more than 20% of which show up once; about 12% is in the top ten. Germline CDR1 and CDR2: LGHDT and YNNKEL (reference sequence). Trimming cost V 1 base and J 4 bases, with 11 bases left between them. The CDR3 has 15 residues. This receptor was taken from a female donor with papillary thyroid cancer or a benign thyroid nodule (not recorded which). Some clones in this sample may be carry-over from other donors' samples. The chain employs TRBV3-1 and TRBJ1-3; TRBD1 is a possible D gene (5 bases). Sequenced material: adjacent normal tissue. In DNA form, the CDR3 reads TGTGCCAGCAGCCAAGGATCGTGGGGCGGAAACACCATATATTTT. This sequence encodes CASSQGSWGGNTIYF. Full variable domain (outside the CDR3, taken from reference TRBV3-1 and TRBJ1-3): DTAVSQTPKYLVTQMGNDKSIKCEQNLGHDTMYWYKQDSKKFLKIMFSYNNKELIINETVPNRFSPKSPDKAHLNLHINSLELGDSAVYFCASSQGSWGGNTIYFGEGSWLTVV.